The 29 T cell receptor beta chains below were found in one sample sequenced in a study of T cell changes during pregnancy in multiple sclerosis. Assay: immunoSEQ multiplex PCR; the TCRdb copy retains only in-frame clones and omits some. This table has some 97,000 clones, 90% to 95% appearing once. The sample was peripheral blood, taken before pregnancy. All receptors derive from a female donor with multiple sclerosis, enrolled in a pregnancy study.

V is TRBV19 and J is TRBJ2-1; 7 positions agree with TRBD2. This CDR3 is built from 15 residues. Germline V CDR1 and CDR2: LNHDA, SQIVND (reference sequence). With V trimmed by 2 bases and J by 7 bases, 8 bases remained unmatched. CDR3 coding DNA: TGTGCCAGTAGTATACGACTAGCTAAAGGGAATGAGCAGTTCTTC. As protein: CASSIRLAKGNEQFF.

This chain uses TRBV2 with TRBJ2-1, with D unresolved. V was shortened by 10 bases and J by 7 bases, with 8 bases between the two germline ends. This CDR3 has 10 amino acids. Germline V CDR1 and CDR2: SNHLY, FYNNEI. The DNA of the CDR3 is TGTGCCACCTACCATAATGAGCAGTTCTTC. It yields the protein CATYHNEQFF.

The chain links TRBV27 to TRBJ2-3; 7 bases agree with TRBD2. Germline V gene lookup returns CDR1 MNHEY and CDR2 SMNVEV (reference sequence). The V segment lost 2 bases and the J segment 0 bases; nucleotides outside the gene matches: 5. The CDR3 has 16 residues. The CDR3 spells CASSLALADSTDTQYF. Here the CDR3 DNA reads TGTGCCAGCAGTTTAGCCCTAGCGGATAGCACAGATACGCAGTATTTT.

This chain joins TRBV6-1 and TRBJ1-1; D is perhaps TRBD1 (6 bases). Trimming left V 8 bases short and J 0 bases short, with 13 bases between. Germline V gene sequence: CDR1 MNHNS, CDR2 SASEGT. This CDR3 region has 14 residues. This chain's CDR3 is CASADEGVNTEAFF. The CDR3, as DNA: TGTGCCAGCGCCGACGAGGGGGTGAACACTGAAGCTTTCTTT.

The chain couples TRBV19 to TRBJ1-2, with D possibly matching TRBD1 (5 bases). V lost 5 bases and J 0 bases, leaving 10 bases between the germline ends. Germline V gene sequence: CDR1 LNHDA, CDR2 SQIVND (reference sequence). The CDR3 is made up of 14 amino acids. The chain's CDR3 is CASSYLTANYGYTF. DNA of the CDR3: TGTGCCAGTAGTTACCTGACAGCTAACTATGGCTACACCTTC.

This chain connects TRBV28 to TRBJ2-1; TRBD1 matches 9 bases. The J segment lost 5 bases and the V segment lost 6 bases, leaving 8 bases of the junction unmatched. The germline CDR1 and CDR2 sequences are MDHEN and SYDVKM. CDR3 length equals 15 residues. This CDR3 is CASRSFGTGHNEQFF. The CDR3 DNA is TGTGCCAGCAGATCCTTTGGGACAGGGCACAATGAGCAGTTCTTC.

The rearrangement uses TRBV27 and TRBJ2-2, with D possibly matching TRBD2 (6 bases). The V end lost 6 bases, the J end lost 1 base, and 9 bases lay between the germline ends. The CDR3 sequence is 14 residues long. Per germline, CDR1 MNHEY and CDR2 SMNVEV (reference sequence). CDR3 in amino acids: CASRLGGNTGELFF. CDR3 bases: TGTGCCAGCAGGTTGGGGGGGAACACCGGGGAGCTGTTTTTT.

The chain links TRBV10-2 to TRBJ2-7; D is unresolved. This CDR3 is built from 13 residues. CDR1 and CDR2 from the germline V gene are WSHSY and SAAADI. Trimming took 6 bases from V and 0 from J, leaving 9 bases between them. The CDR3 loop is CASSPASSYEQYF. DNA for the CDR3: TGCGCCAGCAGCCCAGCGTCCTCCTACGAGCAGTACTTC.

V is TRBV4-3 and J is TRBJ1-1; 8 nucleotides line up with TRBD1. The CDR3 is 17 amino acids. Looked up from germline, CDR1 is LGHNA and CDR2 is YSLEER. The J segment lost 10 bases and the V segment lost 4 bases, leaving 20 bases of the junction unmatched. This CDR3 is CASSLSTPGGDGVGAFF. The CDR3, as DNA: TGCGCCAGCAGCCTCTCTACCCCAGGGGGCGATGGGGTGGGAGCTTTCTTT.

The CDR3 protein is CASSYTSSGRVDTQYF. The DNA of the CDR3 is TGTGCCAGCAGTTACACATCTAGCGGGAGGGTGGATACGCAGTATTTT. This chain joins TRBV6-5 and TRBJ2-3; 12 bases fit TRBD2. The V and J ends lost 2 bases and 6 bases, in that order; junction bases with no gene match: 6. The CDR3 has 16 residues. Germline CDR1 is MNHEY and CDR2 is SVGAGI.

This clone occurred once. J is TRBJ2-5 and V is TRBV4-3; tentatively, D is TRBD2 (5 bases). Germline V CDR1 and CDR2: LGHNA, YSLEER. The CDR3 totals 15 residues. Trimming cost V 1 base and J 4 bases, with 13 bases left between them. CDR3 sequence (DNA): TGCGCCAGCAGCCAAGTGCCGGGGAGAGGAGAGACCCAGTACTTC. Translation gives CASSQVPGRGETQYF.

This sequence joins TRBV30 and TRBJ1-3; D possibly corresponds to TRBD1 (6 bases). This CDR3 has 14 amino acids. V was cut by 5 bases and J by 3 bases, with 14 bases left in between. The germline gives CDR1 GTSNPN, CDR2 SVGIG (reference sequence). CDR3 DNA sequence: TGTGCCTGGGGCGACAGGCACTTTGGAAACACCATATATTTT. This encodes CAWGDRHFGNTIYF.

The chain is built from TRBV2 and TRBJ2-4, with 8 bases fitting TRBD2. The CDR3 covers 16 residues. With 0 bases clipped from V and 2 bases from J, the junction kept 3 bases outside the gene matches. The germline CDR1 and CDR2 sequences are SNHLY and FYNNEI. This CDR3 reads CASSEASGGTKNIQYF. DNA of the CDR3: TGTGCCAGCAGTGAAGCCTCGGGGGGGACCAAAAACATTCAGTACTTC. The entire variable domain, with the rest obtained from reference TRBV2 and TRBJ2-4, is as follows: EPEVTQTPSHQVTQMGQEVILRCVPISNHLYFYWYRQILGQKVEFLVSFYNNEISEKSEIFDDQFSVERPDGSNFTLKIRSTKLEDSAMYFCASSEASGGTKNIQYFGAGTRLSVL.

The genes are TRBV5-4 and TRBJ2-3; 12 bases line up with TRBD2. Germline CDR1 SGHNT, CDR2 YYREEE (reference sequence). This CDR3 has 17 residues. The V gene end was trimmed by 1 base and the J gene end by 3 bases; junction bases not matched to a gene: 6. The CDR3 here is CASSLRLAGGRTDTQYF. DNA for the CDR3: TGTGCCAGCAGCTTGCGGCTAGCGGGAGGGAGGACAGATACGCAGTATTTT.

The chain couples TRBV4-2 to TRBJ2-3, with 7 bases that match TRBD2. CDR3 length equals 12 residues. The germline V gene has CDR1 LGHNA and CDR2 YNFKEQ. The V gene end was trimmed by 8 bases and the J gene end by 3 bases; junction bases not matched to a gene: 2. Written as DNA, the CDR3 is TGTGCCAGCTCCGGGGGGACAGATACGCAGTATTTT. Residues: CASSGGTDTQYF.

The chain has TRBV5-1 and TRBJ2-5; TRBD2 matches at 8 bases. Trimming cost V 1 base and J 4 bases; bases outside gene matches: 3. The CDR3 runs to 14 residues. CDR1 and CDR2 from the germline V gene are SGHRS and YFSETQ. The CDR3 DNA is TGCGCCAGCAGCTTGCCGGGAGGGGGAGAGACCCAGTACTTC. Translated, it gives CASSLPGGGETQYF.

This clone appeared once. This chain uses TRBV5-1 with TRBJ2-1; possibly TRBD2 for D (6 bases). The CDR3 is 15 amino acids. Germline V gene sequence: CDR1 SGHRS, CDR2 YFSETQ. Between the trimmed V and J ends, which lost 3 bases and 2 bases, there was a span of 12 bases. This CDR3 reads CASSSGEGAYNEQFF. DNA for the CDR3: TGCGCCAGCAGCTCGGGAGAGGGAGCCTACAATGAGCAGTTCTTC.

The chain is built from TRBV5-1 and TRBJ1-1, with 7 bases aligning to TRBD1. Germline-derived CDR1 and CDR2 are SGHRS and YFSETQ. V lost 0 bases, J lost 0 bases, and 2 bases stayed unmatched. The CDR3 is made up of 15 amino acids. The CDR3 DNA is TGCGCCAGCAGCTTGGGACAGGGAATGAACACTGAAGCTTTCTTT. It codes for CASSLGQGMNTEAFF.

This chain links TRBV19 with TRBJ1-3; D perhaps matches TRBD1 (6 bases). Trimming left V 6 bases short and J 2 bases short, with 17 bases between. This CDR3 has 16 residues. Per the germline V gene, CDR1 is LNHDA and CDR2 is SQIVND (reference sequence). In DNA, the CDR3 is TGTGCCAGTAGCCCCGCCAGGGACACGCCTGGAAACACCATATATTTT. Amino acid sequence: CASSPARDTPGNTIYF.

This chain joins TRBV30 and TRBJ1-4; TRBD1 might be the D (5 bases). The germline V and J ends were trimmed by 0 bases and 2 bases, with 10 bases remaining between them. The CDR3 runs 15 residues. Germline CDR1 GTSNPN, CDR2 SVGIG (reference sequence). DNA of the CDR3: TGTGCCTGGAGTGTACAGCGGGGGACTAATGAAAAACTGTTTTTT. Translated, it gives CAWSVQRGTNEKLFF.

On this clone: This sample includes further DNA sequences coding for the same CDR3. V gene TRBV19 combines with J gene TRBJ2-7, with 7 bases matching TRBD1. Germline CDR1 is LNHDA and CDR2 is SQIVND (reference sequence). This CDR3 is built from 13 residues. J was trimmed by 2 bases and V by 6 bases; bases with no gene match: 4. The DNA for the CDR3 is TGTGCCAGTAGCCCCGGGACAGCCTACGAGCAGTACTTC. Protein sequence: CASSPGTAYEQYF. Filled out from reference TRBV19 and TRBJ2-7, the complete variable domain reads DGGITQSPKYLFRKEGQNVTLSCEQNLNHDAMYWYRQDPGQGLRLIYYSQIVNDFQKGDIAEGYSVSREKKESFPLTVTSAQKNPTAFYLCASSPGTAYEQYFGPGTRLTVT.

The chain has TRBV7-8 and TRBJ2-1; TRBD2 aligns across 9 bases. Germline loops: CDR1 SGHVS, CDR2 FQNEAQ. CDR3 length: 16 amino acids. The V segment lost 6 bases and the J segment 6 bases; nucleotides outside the gene matches: 12. CDR3 sequence reads: CASSTELGGRANEQFF. CDR3 sequence (DNA): TGTGCCAGCAGTACCGAGCTGGGCGGGAGGGCCAATGAGCAGTTCTTC.

This clone appeared once. V is TRBV11-2 and J is TRBJ2-7; 11 positions agree with TRBD2. The CDR3 has 15 amino acids. V lost 6 bases to trimming and J lost 2 bases; unmatched junction nucleotides: 6. CDR1 is SGHAT and CDR2 is FQNNGV in the germline V gene. The CDR3 is CASRPLAGAAYEQYF. The DNA of the CDR3 is TGTGCCAGCAGGCCACTAGCGGGGGCGGCCTACGAGCAGTACTTC.

V is TRBV5-4 and J is TRBJ2-2, with 8 positions matching TRBD2. Germline lookup yields CDR1 SGHNT and CDR2 YYREEE (reference sequence). This CDR3 has 14 residues. J gave up 6 bases and V 3 bases, and 4 bases lay outside the gene matches. CDR3 sequence reads: CASSSGLVPGELFF. CDR3 nucleotides: TGTGCCAGCAGCTCGGGACTAGTCCCCGGGGAGCTGTTTTTT.

The rearrangement joins TRBV2 to TRBJ2-5; 8 positions match TRBD2. The CDR3 sequence is 14 residues long. Germline lookup yields CDR1 SNHLY and CDR2 FYNNEI. Trimming at V came to 1 base and at J to 3 bases, leaving 1 base not matched to a gene. As DNA, the CDR3 is TGTGCCAGCAGTGAAGAACTAGCGGAAGAGACCCAGTACTTC. Translating gives CASSEELAEETQYF.

V and J are TRBV30 and TRBJ1-4, with 8 bases fitting TRBD1. The germline CDR1 and CDR2 sequences are GTSNPN and SVGIG (reference sequence). Trimming at V came to 0 bases and at J to 5 bases, leaving 5 bases not matched to a gene. The CDR3 has 15 amino acids. The CDR3 nucleotides read TGTGCCTGGAGTGTTGGACAGGGAGGGAATGAAAAACTGTTTTTT. Its translation is CAWSVGQGGNEKLFF.

There are a few counts of this clone. CDR3: CASSLRSISQGDSEAFF. The CDR3 DNA sequence: TGCGCCAGCAGCTTGAGGTCCATATCTCAGGGGGACAGTGAAGCTTTCTTT. V and J are TRBV5-1 and TRBJ1-1, with TRBD1 identical over 7 bases. The CDR3 runs 17 residues. Germline V gives CDR1 SGHRS, CDR2 YFSETQ. The V and J ends lost 1 base and 7 bases, in that order; junction bases with no gene match: 16.

The chain joins TRBV6-5 to TRBJ1-5; D is possibly TRBD1 (6 bases). The CDR3 extends over 15 amino acids. Trimming removed 4 bases from V and 6 bases from J, with 16 bases in between. Germline V gene lookup returns CDR1 MNHEY and CDR2 SVGAGI. The CDR3 protein is CASSSGGSGAQPQHF. The CDR3 DNA reads TGTGCCAGCAGTTCCGGCGGCTCAGGGGCTCAGCCCCAGCATTTT.

The rearrangement joins TRBV7-9 to TRBJ2-7, with 11 positions matching TRBD2. CDR1 and CDR2 (germline): SEHNR, FQNEAQ (reference sequence). This CDR3 has 19 amino acids. V lost 5 bases, J lost 2 bases, and 17 bases stayed unmatched. CDR3 DNA: TGTGCCAGCAGCCCGACTGATCGGCTAGCGGGAGGCTACGCCTACGAGCAGTACTTC. Translation gives CASSPTDRLAGGYAYEQYF.